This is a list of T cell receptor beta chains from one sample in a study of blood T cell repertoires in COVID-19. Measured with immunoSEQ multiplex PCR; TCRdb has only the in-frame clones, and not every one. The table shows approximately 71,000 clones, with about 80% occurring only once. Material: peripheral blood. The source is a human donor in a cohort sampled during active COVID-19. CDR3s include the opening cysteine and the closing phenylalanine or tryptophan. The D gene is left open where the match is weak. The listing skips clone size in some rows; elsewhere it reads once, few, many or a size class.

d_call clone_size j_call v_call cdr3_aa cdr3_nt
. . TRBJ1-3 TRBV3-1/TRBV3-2 CASSLQRGGNTIYF TGTGCCAGCAGCCTCCAAAGAGGGGGAAACACCATATATTTT
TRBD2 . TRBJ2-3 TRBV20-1 CSASRGAGLATNTDTQYF TGCAGTGCTAGTAGGGGGGCGGGACTAGCGACAAACACAGATACGCAGTATTTT
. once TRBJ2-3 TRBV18 CASSPPGGSTDTQYF TGTGCCAGCTCACCACCGGGGGGTAGCACAGATACGCAGTATTTT
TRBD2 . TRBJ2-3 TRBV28 CASSLSGGAVDTQYF TGTGCCAGCAGTTTAAGCGGGGGGGCTGTAGATACGCAGTATTTT
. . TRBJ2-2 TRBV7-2 CASSPMGRTSGELFF TGTGCCAGCAGCCCTATGGGGCGTACTTCCGGGGAGCTGTTTTTT
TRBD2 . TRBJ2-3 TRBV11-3 CASSLGLAATDTQYF TGTGCCAGCAGCTTAGGACTAGCGGCCACAGATACGCAGTATTTT
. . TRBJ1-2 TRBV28 CASSADRGVFGYTF TGTGCCAGCAGTGCGGACAGAGGAGTGTTTGGCTACACCTTC
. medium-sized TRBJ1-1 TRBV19 CASSFSDSTEAFF TGTGCCAGTAGTTTCTCGGACAGCACTGAAGCTTTCTTT
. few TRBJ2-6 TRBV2 CASSEAWTVVLTF TGTGCCAGCAGTGAAGCGTGGACAGTTGTCCTGACTTTC
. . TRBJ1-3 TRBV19 CATTSAASSGNTIYF TGTGCCACGACTTCCGCGGCAAGCTCTGGAAACACCATATATTTT
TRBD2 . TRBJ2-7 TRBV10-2 CASSETSGSAYEQYF TGCGCCAGCAGTGAGACTAGCGGGAGTGCCTACGAGCAGTACTTC
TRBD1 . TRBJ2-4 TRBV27 CASSPGGTIQYF TGTGCCAGCAGCCCAGGGGGAACCATTCAGTACTTC
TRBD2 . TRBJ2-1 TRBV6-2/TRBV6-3 CASSQLLAGGYNEQFF TGTGCCAGCAGCCAACTCCTAGCGGGGGGTTACAATGAGCAGTTCTTC
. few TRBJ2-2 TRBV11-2 CASSPRTGGVKLTGELFF TGTGCCAGCAGCCCGAGGACTGGCGGGGTGAAGTTGACCGGGGAGCTGTTTTTT
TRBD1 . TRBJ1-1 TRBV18 CASSPGQGFMNTEAFF TGTGCCAGCTCACCGGGACAGGGATTTATGAACACTGAAGCTTTCTTT
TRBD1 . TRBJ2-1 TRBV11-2 CASSLQRGPYNEQFF TGTGCCAGCAGCTTACAAAGGGGGCCCTACAATGAGCAGTTCTTC
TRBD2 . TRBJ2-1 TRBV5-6 CASSHGLASYNEQFF TGTGCCAGCAGCCATGGACTAGCCTCCTACAATGAGCAGTTCTTC
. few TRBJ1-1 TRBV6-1 CASSERVGPVRAFF TGTGCCAGCAGTGAAAGAGTGGGGCCGGTAAGGGCTTTCTTT
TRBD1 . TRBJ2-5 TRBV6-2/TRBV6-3 CASSFLTGGLRVGETQYF TGTGCCAGCAGTTTCCTGACAGGGGGCTTACGTGTAGGAGAGACCCAGTACTTC
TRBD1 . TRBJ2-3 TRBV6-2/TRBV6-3 CASSAGTGSSTDTQYF TGTGCCAGCAGTGCTGGGACAGGTAGTAGCACAGATACGCAGTATTTT
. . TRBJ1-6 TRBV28 CASTWGRSPLHF TGTGCCAGCACCTGGGGGAGGTCACCCCTCCACTTT
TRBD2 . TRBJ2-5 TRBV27 CASSPGLAQETQYF TGTGCCAGCAGTCCGGGACTAGCGCAAGAGACCCAGTACTTC
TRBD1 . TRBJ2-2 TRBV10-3 CAIRMTGGTGELFF TGTGCCATCAGGATGACAGGGGGTACCGGGGAGCTGTTTTTT
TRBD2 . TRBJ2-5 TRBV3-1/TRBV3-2 CASSQNIAGGETQYF TGTGCCAGCAGCCAAAACATAGCGGGCGGGGAGACCCAGTACTTC
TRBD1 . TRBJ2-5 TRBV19 CASSEGQGGETQYF TGTGCCAGTAGTGAGGGACAGGGAGGTGAGACCCAGTACTTC
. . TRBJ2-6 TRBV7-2 CASSSSSSTGANVLTF TGTGCCAGCAGCTCCTCGTCTAGCACTGGGGCCAACGTCCTGACTTTC
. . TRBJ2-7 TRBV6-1 CASSDRGEQYF TGTGCCAGCAGTGACAGGGGCGAGCAGTACTTC
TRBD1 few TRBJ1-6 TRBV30 CAWSPTGVHSPLHF TGTGCCTGGAGTCCAACAGGGGTACACTCACCCCTCCACTTT